The 5 T cell receptor beta chains presented below share a single source sample, sequenced in a study of post-analysis software for immune sequencing data. These receptors have no identified antigens. Study-wide points: The study found TRBV5-6, TRBV5-1 and TRBV20-1 among five or six TRBV segments more frequent in patients than controls.

Sequencing libraries made from TCR beta cDNA carried unique molecular identifiers. Each CDR3 protein gets one entry after TCRdb re-called the PCR reads with MiXCR. This sample has around 190,000 distinct CDR3 sequences, with 29% found just once. The sequenced material came from blood. The receptors originated from a girl aged 2 to 17 with multiple sclerosis.

V gene TRBV29-1 combines with J gene TRBJ2-7; D is undetermined. The CDR3 extends over 11 amino acids. Germline CDR1 is SQVTM and CDR2 is ANQGSEA. Trimming shortened V by 1 base and J by 5 bases, and 6 bases separated the two germline ends. CDR3 DNA sequence: TGCAGCGTTGAAGTGAGAGACGAGCAGTACTTC. Amino acid sequence: CSVEVRDEQYF.

The chain is built from TRBV29-1 and TRBJ1-5; no clear D. The CDR3 extends over 13 amino acids. CDR1 and CDR2 (germline): SQVTM, ANQGSEA. V lost 1 base to trimming and J lost 6 bases, with 10 bases between them. The CDR3 reads CSVEGEGGQPQHF. CDR3 in DNA: TGCAGCGTTGAAGGTGAGGGAGGTCAGCCCCAGCATTTT. Complete variable domain (other parts from reference TRBV29-1 and TRBJ1-5): SAVISQKPSRDICQRGTSLTIQCQVDSQVTMMFWYRQQPGQSLTLIATANQGSEATYESGFVIDKFPISRPNLTFSTLTVSNMSPEDSSIYLCSVEGEGGQPQHFGDGTRLSIL.

The chain links TRBV20-1 to TRBJ1-3, with TRBD1 as a possible D gene (5 bases). Germline V lookup: CDR1 DFQATT, CDR2 SNEGSKA (reference sequence). CDR3 length equals 14 residues. Trimming removed 0 bases at V and 7 bases at J, with 13 bases between. The CDR3 reads CSARDLRVGNTIYF. As DNA, the CDR3 is TGCAGTGCTAGAGATCTCAGGGTTGGGAACACCATATATTTT.

This clonotype showed up just a few times. CDR3 DNA: TGCAGCGTTGAGACCCATGAGCAGTACTTC. It codes for CSVETHEQYF. The chain links TRBV29-1 to TRBJ2-5; D is unresolved. V was clipped by 3 bases and J by 11 bases, with 10 bases between them. Germline V gives CDR1 SQVTM, CDR2 ANQGSEA. The CDR3 is made up of 10 amino acids.

This clonotype has at least ten counts. V gene TRBV4-2 combines with J gene TRBJ2-1; D might be TRBD1 (6 bases). Germline assignment: CDR1 LGHNA and CDR2 YNFKEQ. The ends were cut back, 6 bases at V and 4 bases at J, with 13 bases in the middle. The CDR3 has 14 amino acids. The CDR3 DNA sequence: TGTGCCAGCAGGTCGCAGGGGCCTTACAATGAGCAGTTCTTC. The encoded protein is CASRSQGPYNEQFF.